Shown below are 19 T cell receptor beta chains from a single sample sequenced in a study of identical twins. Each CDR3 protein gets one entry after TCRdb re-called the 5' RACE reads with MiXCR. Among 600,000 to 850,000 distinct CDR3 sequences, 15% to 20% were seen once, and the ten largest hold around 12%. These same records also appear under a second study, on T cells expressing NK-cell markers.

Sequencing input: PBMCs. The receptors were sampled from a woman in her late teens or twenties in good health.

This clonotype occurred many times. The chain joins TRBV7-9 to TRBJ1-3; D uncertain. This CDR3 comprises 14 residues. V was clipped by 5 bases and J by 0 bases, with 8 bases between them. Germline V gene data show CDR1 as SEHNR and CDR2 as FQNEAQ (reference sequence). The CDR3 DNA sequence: TGTGCCAGCAGCCCGGACCTCTCTGGAAACACCATATATTTT. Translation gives CASSPDLSGNTIYF.

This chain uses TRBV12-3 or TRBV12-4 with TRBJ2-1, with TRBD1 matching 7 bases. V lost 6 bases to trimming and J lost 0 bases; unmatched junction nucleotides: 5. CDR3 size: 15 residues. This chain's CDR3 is CASRSRDSSYNEQFF. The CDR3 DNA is TGTGCCAGCAGATCTAGGGACAGCTCCTACAATGAGCAGTTCTTC.

The CDR3 reads CASSSGQGYYEQYF. DNA for the CDR3: TGTGCCAGCAGCTCGGGACAGGGGTACTACGAGCAGTACTTC. This chain uses TRBV7-9 with TRBJ2-7, with TRBD1 matching 10 bases. The V segment lost 4 bases and the J segment 3 bases; nucleotides outside the gene matches: 3. Germline CDR1 and CDR2: SEHNR and FQNEAQ (reference sequence). This CDR3 comprises 14 residues.

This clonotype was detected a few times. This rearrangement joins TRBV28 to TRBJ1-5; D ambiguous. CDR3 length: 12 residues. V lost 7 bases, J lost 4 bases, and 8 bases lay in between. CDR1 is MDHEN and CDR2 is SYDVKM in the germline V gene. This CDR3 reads CASKLGNQPQHF. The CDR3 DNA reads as TGTGCCAGCAAACTAGGGAATCAGCCCCAGCATTTT.

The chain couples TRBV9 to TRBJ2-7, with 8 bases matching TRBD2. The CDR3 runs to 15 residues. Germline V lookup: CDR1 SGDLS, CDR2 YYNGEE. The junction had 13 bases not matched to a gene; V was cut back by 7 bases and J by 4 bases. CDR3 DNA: TGTGCCAGCGGGAGTTCGGCGGGAGGCGAATACGAGCAGTACTTC. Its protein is CASGSSAGGEYEQYF.

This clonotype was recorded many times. The DNA for the CDR3 is TGTGCCATCAGTGAGTCGAAAGGGGACAGGGGCATCTATGGCTACACCTTC. Translated, it gives CAISESKGDRGIYGYTF. The chain recombines TRBV10-3 with TRBJ1-2, with 10 bases identical to TRBD1. Germline assignment: CDR1 ENHRY and CDR2 SYGVKD. The CDR3 has 17 residues. J lost 4 bases, V lost 0 bases, and 8 bases had no gene match.

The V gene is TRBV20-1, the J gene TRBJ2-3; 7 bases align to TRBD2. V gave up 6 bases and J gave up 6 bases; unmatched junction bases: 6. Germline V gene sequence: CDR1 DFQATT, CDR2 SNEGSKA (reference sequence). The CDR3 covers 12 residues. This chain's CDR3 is CSALDGRDTQYF. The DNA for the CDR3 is TGCAGTGCCTTGGACGGGAGGGATACGCAGTATTTT.

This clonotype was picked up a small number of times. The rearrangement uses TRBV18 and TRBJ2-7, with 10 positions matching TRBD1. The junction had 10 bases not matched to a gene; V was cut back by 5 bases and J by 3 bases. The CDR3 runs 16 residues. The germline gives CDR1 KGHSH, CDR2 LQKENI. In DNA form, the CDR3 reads TGTGCCAGCTCATCTGGTAGGGACAGGGGTAACTACGAGCAGTACTTC. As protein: CASSSGRDRGNYEQYF.

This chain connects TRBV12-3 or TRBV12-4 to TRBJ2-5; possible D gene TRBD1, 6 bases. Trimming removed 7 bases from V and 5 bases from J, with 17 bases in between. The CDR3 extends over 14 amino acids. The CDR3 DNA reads TGTGCCAGCATTACAACCGGGACACCCGAGACCCAGTACTTC. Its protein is CASITTGTPETQYF.

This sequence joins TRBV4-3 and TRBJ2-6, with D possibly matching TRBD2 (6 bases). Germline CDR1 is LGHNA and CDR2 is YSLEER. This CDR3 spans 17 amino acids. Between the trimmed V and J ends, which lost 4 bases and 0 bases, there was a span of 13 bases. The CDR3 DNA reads TGCGCCAGCAGCCCCTCGGAGGGCAGCTCTGGGGCCAACGTCCTGACTTTC. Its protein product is CASSPSEGSSGANVLTF.

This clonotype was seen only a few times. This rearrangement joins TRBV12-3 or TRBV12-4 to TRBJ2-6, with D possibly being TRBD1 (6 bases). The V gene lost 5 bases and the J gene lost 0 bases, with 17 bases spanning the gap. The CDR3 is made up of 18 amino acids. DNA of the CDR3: TGTGCCAGCAGTCGCCTAACAGGGCTCTACTCTGGGGCCAACGTCCTGACTTTC. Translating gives CASSRLTGLYSGANVLTF.

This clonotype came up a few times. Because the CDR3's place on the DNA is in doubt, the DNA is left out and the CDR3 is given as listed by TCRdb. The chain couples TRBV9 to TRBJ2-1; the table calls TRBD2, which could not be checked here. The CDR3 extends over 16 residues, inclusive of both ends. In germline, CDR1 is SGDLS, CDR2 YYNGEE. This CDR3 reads CASSVAPGTSGSSLFF.

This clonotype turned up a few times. CDR3 in amino acids: CASSGQGRPGTQYF. The CDR3 nucleotides are TGTGCCAGCAGTGGACAGGGCAGGCCAGGTACGCAGTATTTT. The chain has TRBV6-1 and TRBJ2-3; 7 bases line up with TRBD1. Looked up from germline, CDR1 is MNHNS and CDR2 is SASEGT. CDR3 length equals 14 residues. The V and J ends lost 4 bases and 8 bases, in that order; junction bases with no gene match: 9.

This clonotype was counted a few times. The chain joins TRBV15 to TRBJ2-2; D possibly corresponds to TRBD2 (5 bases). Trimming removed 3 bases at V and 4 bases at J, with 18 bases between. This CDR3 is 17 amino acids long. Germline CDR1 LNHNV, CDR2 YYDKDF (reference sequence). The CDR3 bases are TGTGCCACCAGCAGGGGTCGGACTCAATCGATCACCGGGGAGCTGTTTTTT. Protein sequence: CATSRGRTQSITGELFF.

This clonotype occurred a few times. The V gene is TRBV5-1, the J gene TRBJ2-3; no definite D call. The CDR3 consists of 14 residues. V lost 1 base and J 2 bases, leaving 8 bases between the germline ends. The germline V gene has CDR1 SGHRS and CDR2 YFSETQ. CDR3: CASSLRQITDTQYF. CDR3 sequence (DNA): TGCGCCAGCAGCTTGCGGCAGATCACAGATACGCAGTATTTT.

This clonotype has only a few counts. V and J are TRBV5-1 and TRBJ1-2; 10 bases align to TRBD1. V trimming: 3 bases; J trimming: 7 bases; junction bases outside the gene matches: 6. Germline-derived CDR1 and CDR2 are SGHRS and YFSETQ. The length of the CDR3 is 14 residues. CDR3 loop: CASSSLDRGPGYTF. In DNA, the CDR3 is TGCGCCAGCAGCTCCCTTGACAGGGGGCCTGGCTACACCTTC.

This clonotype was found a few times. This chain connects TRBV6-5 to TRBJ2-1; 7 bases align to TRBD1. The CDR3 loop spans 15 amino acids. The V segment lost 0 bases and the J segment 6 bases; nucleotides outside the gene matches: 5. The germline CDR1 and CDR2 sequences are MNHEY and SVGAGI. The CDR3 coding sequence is TGTGCCAGCAGTTACTCCGGGACAGTCATCAATGAGCAGTTCTTC. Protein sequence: CASSYSGTVINEQFF.

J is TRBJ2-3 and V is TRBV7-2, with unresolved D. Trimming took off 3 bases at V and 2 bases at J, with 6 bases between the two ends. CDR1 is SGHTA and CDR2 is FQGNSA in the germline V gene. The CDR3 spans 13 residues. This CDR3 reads CASSFKNTDTQYF. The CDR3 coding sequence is TGTGCCAGCAGCTTTAAGAACACAGATACGCAGTATTTT.

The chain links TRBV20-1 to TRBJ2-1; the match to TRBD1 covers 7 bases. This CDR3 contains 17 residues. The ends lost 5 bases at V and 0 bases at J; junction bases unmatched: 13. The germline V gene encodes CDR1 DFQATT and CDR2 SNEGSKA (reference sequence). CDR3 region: CSADASGAGGSYNEQFF. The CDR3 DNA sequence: TGCAGTGCTGACGCGTCAGGGGCAGGGGGCTCCTACAATGAGCAGTTCTTC.